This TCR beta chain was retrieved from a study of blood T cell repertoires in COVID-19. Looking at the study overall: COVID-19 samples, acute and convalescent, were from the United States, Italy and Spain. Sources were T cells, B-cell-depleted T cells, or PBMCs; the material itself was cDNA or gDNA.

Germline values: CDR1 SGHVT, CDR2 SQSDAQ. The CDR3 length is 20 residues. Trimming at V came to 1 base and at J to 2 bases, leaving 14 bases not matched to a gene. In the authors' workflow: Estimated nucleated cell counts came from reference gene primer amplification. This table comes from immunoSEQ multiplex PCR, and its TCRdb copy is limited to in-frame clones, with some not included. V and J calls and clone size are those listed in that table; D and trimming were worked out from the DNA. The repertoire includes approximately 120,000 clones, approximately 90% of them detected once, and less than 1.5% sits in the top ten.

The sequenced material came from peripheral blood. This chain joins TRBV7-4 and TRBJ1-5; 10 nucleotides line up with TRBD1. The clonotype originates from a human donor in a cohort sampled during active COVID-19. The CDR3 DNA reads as TGTGCCAGCAGCTTAGGAAAGACAGGGGGCGCGGCAGTAGGCAATCAGCCCCAGCATTTT. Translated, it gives CASSLGKTGGAAVGNQPQHF.